The 26 T cell receptor beta chains reported below all come from one sample, sequenced in a study of T cells after yellow fever vaccination. From the 5' RACE reads, TCRdb called clonotypes with MiXCR, one entry per CDR3 protein. The sample has about 210,000 distinct CDR3 sequences, about 3% seen once. Sequenced here: CD4+ T cells sorted from PBMCs, sampled 10 days after the yellow fever booster vaccination. The source is a man aged 18 to 35 who received the YFV17D yellow fever vaccine.

This clonotype was counted ten times or more. J is TRBJ2-7 and V is TRBV5-1; 9 nucleotides line up with TRBD1. This CDR3 has 16 amino acids. V trimming: 3 bases; J trimming: 6 bases; junction bases outside the gene matches: 13. Germline CDR1 reads SGHRS; CDR2 reads YFSETQ. CDR3 loop: CASSSSPPGQGFEQYF. The CDR3 DNA follows: TGCGCCAGCAGCTCAAGCCCGCCGGGACAGGGTTTCGAGCAGTACTTC.

In its sample, this clonotype was seen many times. The V and J genes are TRBV29-1 and TRBJ1-2; tentatively, D is TRBD1 (6 bases). The CDR3 has 16 amino acids. V was cut by 6 bases and J by 0 bases, with 20 bases left in between. CDR1 is SQVTM, CDR2 ANQGSEA, per germline. The CDR3, as DNA: TGCAGCGTCTTTAGATCCGACAGGAGGACTAACTATGGCTACACCTTC. Its protein is CSVFRSDRRTNYGYTF.

Note on this clonotype: One junction end disagrees with the germline gene, perhaps due to a read error. V usage is TRBV11-2 and J usage is TRBJ2-5, with 8 bases matching TRBD2. Germline CDR1 reads SGHAT; CDR2 reads FQNNGV. The CDR3 runs 13 residues. The CDR3 reads CACSLAGGQTQYF. The CDR3, as DNA: TGTGCCTGCAGCTTGGCGGGAGGACAGACCCAGTACTTC.

This rearrangement joins TRBV25-1 to TRBJ2-7, with D possibly TRBD1 on 5 matching bases. Looked up from germline, CDR1 is MGHDK and CDR2 is SYGVNS. This CDR3 has 13 amino acids. V was trimmed by 2 bases and J by 6 bases, leaving 11 bases between them. DNA for the CDR3: TGTGCCAGCAGTGAACCAGGGTATAGCGAGCAGTACTTC. This gives the protein CASSEPGYSEQYF.

This clonotype showed up many times. This sequence joins TRBV10-2 and TRBJ2-3; TRBD1 aligns across 8 bases. V lost 7 bases and J lost 1; bases outside the gene matches: 4. The CDR3 length is 14 residues. CDR1 and CDR2 from the germline V gene are WSHSY and SAAADI. The CDR3 loop reads CASTATGGTDTQYF. The CDR3, as DNA: TGCGCCAGCACGGCGACAGGGGGCACAGATACGCAGTATTTT.

This clonotype has a handful of counts. The chain carries TRBV20-1 and TRBJ2-5, with D perhaps TRBD2 (5 bases). Germline V lookup: CDR1 DFQATT, CDR2 SNEGSKA (reference sequence). There are 15 residues in the CDR3. V shed 6 bases and J shed 0 bases, with 17 bases lying between them. The CDR3 DNA sequence: TGCAGTGCAAGCCAGCGGATGGGTAACCAAGAGACCCAGTACTTC. As protein: CSASQRMGNQETQYF.

This clonotype was seen many times. The rearrangement uses TRBV7-2 and TRBJ1-1, with D possibly matching TRBD1 (6 bases). V was pared by 5 bases and J by 3 bases, with 13 bases between. The CDR3 sequence is 14 residues long. CDR1 and CDR2 from the germline V gene are SGHTA and FQGNSA. The CDR3 sequence is CASSKPGQYTEAFF. The CDR3 nucleotides are TGTGCCAGCAGCAAACCGGGACAATACACTGAAGCTTTCTTT.

This clonotype was seen repeatedly, ten times or more. This sequence joins TRBV6-2 or TRBV6-3 and TRBJ2-6; no clear D gene. The CDR3 has 15 residues. Per the germline V gene, CDR1 is MNHEY and CDR2 is SVGEGT. The V end was cut by 2 bases, the J end by 0 bases, with 5 bases between. CDR3 amino acids: CASSYVLSGANVLTF. CDR3 DNA sequence: TGTGCCAGCAGTTACGTGCTCTCTGGGGCCAACGTCCTGACTTTC.

This clonotype was observed at least ten times. The rearrangement links TRBV20-1 to TRBJ1-6, with D hard to call. The CDR3 length is 12 residues. CDR1 is DFQATT and CDR2 is SNEGSKA in the germline V gene (reference sequence). The V and J ends lost 2 bases and 6 bases respectively, with 5 bases between them. DNA for the CDR3: TGCAGTGCTAGAAAGCCTAATTCACCCCTCCACTTT. Translated, it gives CSARKPNSPLHF.

At least ten counts were recorded for this clonotype. This chain connects TRBV7-8 to TRBJ2-5, with D perhaps matching TRBD1 (6 bases). The CDR3 has 16 amino acids. V lost 5 bases to trimming and J lost 0 bases, with 16 bases between them. Germline CDR1 and CDR2: SGHVS and FQNEAQ. CDR3 region: CASSLVAGANQETQYF. The CDR3, as DNA: TGTGCCAGCAGCCTTGTGGCAGGGGCAAACCAAGAGACCCAGTACTTC.

This sequence joins TRBV12-5 and TRBJ1-4; no firm D call. The CDR3 covers 12 residues. Germline-derived CDR1 and CDR2 are LGHNT and FRNRAP. Trimming removed 5 bases at V and 0 bases at J, with 1 base between. CDR3: CASGATNEKLFF. The CDR3 DNA follows: TGTGCTAGTGGTGCAACTAATGAAAAACTGTTTTTT. The variable domain in full, completed from reference TRBV12-5 and TRBJ1-4, reads DARVTQTPRHKVTEMGQEVTMRCQPILGHNTVFWYRQTMMQGLELLAYFRNRAPLDDSGMPKDRFSAEMPDATLATLKIQPSEPRDSAVYFCASGATNEKLFFGSGTQLSVL.

In its sample, this clonotype was seen many times. The rearrangement joins TRBV5-1 to TRBJ2-7; D gene ambiguous. Germline V gene data show CDR1 as SGHRS and CDR2 as YFSETQ. CDR3 length equals 19 residues. Trimming removed 4 bases at V and 3 bases at J, with 29 bases between. Written as DNA, the CDR3 is TGCGCCAGCAGCCCACTCCCGAACGAGTCGCGGAAGTTGTACTACGAGCAGTACGTC. Translation gives CASSPLPNESRKLYYEQYV.

The chain uses TRBV10-3 and TRBJ2-7; TRBD2 matches 8 bases. With 2 bases clipped from V and 4 bases from J, the junction kept 7 bases outside the gene matches. Germline V gene lookup returns CDR1 ENHRY and CDR2 SYGVKD. The CDR3 totals 15 residues. In nucleotides, the CDR3 is TGTGCCATCAGTGAGGGGGTAGCGGGAACTTACGAGCAGTACGTC. Translation: CAISEGVAGTYEQYV.

A few counts support this clonotype. The chain links TRBV19 to TRBJ1-5; D is ambiguous. Trimming shortened V by 5 bases and J by 11 bases, and 10 bases separated the two germline ends. Germline assignment: CDR1 LNHDA and CDR2 SQIVND (reference sequence). This CDR3 spans 11 amino acids. In nucleotides, the CDR3 is TGTGCCAGTAGTTTGGCCCAAACCCAGCATTTT. Translation gives CASSLAQTQHF.

This clonotype was observed a handful of times. This chain joins TRBV25-1 and TRBJ1-4, with D unresolved. V lost 4 bases, J lost 4 bases, and 16 bases lay in between. Germline V CDR1 and CDR2: MGHDK, SYGVNS. This CDR3 region has 16 residues. This CDR3 is CASSVAGASRNEKLFF. The CDR3 region has the DNA TGTGCCAGCAGTGTTGCGGGCGCCTCCCGTAATGAAAAACTGTTTTTT.

This clonotype was observed a handful of times. This sequence joins TRBV12-3 or TRBV12-4 and TRBJ1-3; maybe TRBD1 (6 bases). The V gene lost 1 base and the J gene lost 3 bases, with 10 bases spanning the gap. The CDR3 loop spans 15 amino acids. The CDR3 loop reads CASSLGRGYGNTIYF. The CDR3 coding sequence is TGTGCCAGCAGTTTAGGCAGGGGATATGGAAACACCATATATTTT.

The sample holds a few counts of this clonotype. CDR3 region: CASSYPGGGVRNTEAFF. The CDR3 nucleotides are TGTGCCAGCAGTTACCCGGGCGGCGGGGTAAGAAACACTGAAGCTTTCTTT. V is TRBV6-6 and J is TRBJ1-1; D uncertain. The length of the CDR3 is 17 residues. The germline V gene has CDR1 MNHNY and CDR2 SVGAGI (reference sequence). Trimming stripped 2 bases from V and 2 bases from J, with 18 bases between.

This clonotype was observed many times. The V and J genes are TRBV7-2 and TRBJ2-7, with D maybe TRBD2 (5 bases). V was trimmed by 5 bases and J by 0 bases, leaving 14 bases between them. The CDR3 has 15 amino acids. CDR1 SGHTA and CDR2 FQGNSA come from the germline V gene. The CDR3 spells CASSPGSGLSYEQYF. As DNA, the CDR3 is TGTGCCAGCAGCCCGGGGAGTGGGCTCTCCTACGAGCAGTACTTC. The full variable domain, its missing parts supplied by reference TRBV7-2 and TRBJ2-7, is GAGVSQSPSNKVTEKGKDVELRCDPISGHTALYWYRQSLGQGLEFLIYFQGNSAPDKSGLPSDRFSAERTGGSVSTLTIQRTQQEDSAVYLCASSPGSGLSYEQYFGPGTRLTVT.

The sample holds many counts of this clonotype. The V gene is TRBV20-1, the J gene TRBJ2-4; tentatively, D is TRBD1 (5 bases). The CDR3 contains 13 residues. Germline V gene data show CDR1 as DFQATT and CDR2 as SNEGSKA (reference sequence). The germline V and J ends were trimmed by 6 bases and 0 bases, with 9 bases remaining between them. In DNA form, the CDR3 reads TGCAGTGCCGCGACAGCAGCCAAAAACATTCAGTACTTC. It yields the protein CSAATAAKNIQYF.

This sequence joins TRBV3-1 and TRBJ1-5, with D possibly TRBD1 on 6 matching bases. V dropped 5 bases and J dropped 3 bases, with 11 bases sitting between them. CDR3 length: 14 residues. Germline CDR1 reads LGHDT; CDR2 reads YNNKEL (reference sequence). The chain's CDR3 is CASSLDSVNQPQHF. In DNA, the CDR3 is TGTGCCAGCAGCTTGGACAGCGTCAATCAGCCCCAGCATTTT.

This clonotype was found a few times. The chain joins TRBV6-2 or TRBV6-3 to TRBJ1-5, with a tentative D call TRBD1 (5 bases). This CDR3 is built from 14 residues. Trimming took off 7 bases at V and 7 bases at J, with 17 bases between the two ends. The germline CDR1 and CDR2 sequences are MNHEY and SVGEGT. Here the CDR3 DNA reads TGTGCCAGCAACCAGGGACGTCTAAGCCAGCCCCAGCATTTT. Residues: CASNQGRLSQPQHF.

This clonotype was seen at least ten times. CDR3 nucleotide sequence: TGCGCCAGCAGCTTCGCGACAACTACAGATACGCAGTATTTT. It encodes CASSFATTTDTQYF. The chain links TRBV5-1 to TRBJ2-3, with D unclear. Trimming took 2 bases from V and 3 from J, leaving 10 bases between them. This CDR3 is built from 14 residues. Germline V lookup: CDR1 SGHRS, CDR2 YFSETQ.

A few counts support this clonotype. The chain employs TRBV7-2 and TRBJ2-3; TRBD2 might be the D (5 bases). The CDR3 is 13 amino acids. Germline V gene lookup returns CDR1 SGHTA and CDR2 FQGNSA. V dropped 0 bases and J dropped 5 bases, with 6 bases sitting between them. The DNA of the CDR3 is TGTGCCAGCAGCTTAGCAGCGGAAGATACGCAGTATTTT. It translates to CASSLAAEDTQYF.

The chain links TRBV5-4 to TRBJ2-6, with D perhaps assigned TRBD1 or TRBD2 (6 bases each). The CDR3 length is 18 residues. With 2 bases removed from V and 1 base from J, the gap between germline ends came to 16 bases. Per germline, CDR1 SGHNT and CDR2 YYREEE (reference sequence). The CDR3 DNA reads TGTGCCAGCAGCTTATCGGGGGCTGTGGGATCTGGGGCCAACGTCCTGACTTTC. Its protein is CASSLSGAVGSGANVLTF.

A few counts support this clonotype. The CDR3 DNA reads TGCGCCAGCAGCCCTTGGGTGGGCGGTGAAGCTTTCTTT. Protein sequence: CASSPWVGGEAFF. The chain combines TRBV5-1 with TRBJ1-1; D unresolved. Germline assignment: CDR1 SGHRS and CDR2 YFSETQ. The V end was cut by 4 bases, the J end by 7 bases, with 14 bases between. The CDR3 has 13 residues.

V is TRBV6-2 or TRBV6-3 and J is TRBJ2-1, with 8 bases aligning to TRBD1. Germline lookup yields CDR1 MNHEY and CDR2 SVGEGT. The CDR3 spans 15 residues. Trimming took 5 bases from V and 5 from J; bases not matched to a gene: 8. CDR3 protein: CASSRWTGLNNEQFF. The CDR3 coding sequence is TGTGCCAGCAGTCGCTGGACAGGGTTAAACAATGAGCAGTTCTTC.